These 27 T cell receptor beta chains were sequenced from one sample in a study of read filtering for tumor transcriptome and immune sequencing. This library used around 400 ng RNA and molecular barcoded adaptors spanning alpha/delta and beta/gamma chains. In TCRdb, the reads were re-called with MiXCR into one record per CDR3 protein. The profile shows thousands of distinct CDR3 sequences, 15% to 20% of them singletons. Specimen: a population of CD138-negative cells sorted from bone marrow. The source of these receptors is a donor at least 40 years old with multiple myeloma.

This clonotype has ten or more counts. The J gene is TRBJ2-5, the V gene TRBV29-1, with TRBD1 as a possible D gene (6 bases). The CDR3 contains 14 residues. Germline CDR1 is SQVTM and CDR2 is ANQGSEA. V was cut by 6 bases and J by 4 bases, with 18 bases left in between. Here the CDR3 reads CSVENQGLGETQYF. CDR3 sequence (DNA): TGCAGCGTCGAAAATCAGGGGCTGGGAGAGACCCAGTACTTC. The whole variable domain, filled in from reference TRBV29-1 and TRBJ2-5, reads SAVISQKPSRDICQRGTSLTIQCQVDSQVTMMFWYRQQPGQSLTLIATANQGSEATYESGFVIDKFPISRPNLTFSTLTVSNMSPEDSSIYLCSVENQGLGETQYFGPGTRLLVL.

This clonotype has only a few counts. The CDR3 region is CASSLPDSTDTQYF. The CDR3 bases are TGTGCCAGCAGCTTACCGGATAGCACAGATACGCAGTATTTT. The gene calls are TRBV11-2 and TRBJ2-3; no clear D gene. The CDR3 sequence is 14 residues long. CDR1 is SGHAT, CDR2 FQNNGV, per germline. Trimming cost V 2 bases and J 0 bases, with 6 bases left between them.

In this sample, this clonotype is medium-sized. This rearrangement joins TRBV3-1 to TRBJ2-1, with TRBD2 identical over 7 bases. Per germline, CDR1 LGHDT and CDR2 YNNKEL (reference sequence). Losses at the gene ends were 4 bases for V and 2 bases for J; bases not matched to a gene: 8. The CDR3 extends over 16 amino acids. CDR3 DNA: TGTGCCAGCAGCCGGGAGGGTTCTGGGGCCTACAATGAGCAGTTCTTC. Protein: CASSREGSGAYNEQFF.

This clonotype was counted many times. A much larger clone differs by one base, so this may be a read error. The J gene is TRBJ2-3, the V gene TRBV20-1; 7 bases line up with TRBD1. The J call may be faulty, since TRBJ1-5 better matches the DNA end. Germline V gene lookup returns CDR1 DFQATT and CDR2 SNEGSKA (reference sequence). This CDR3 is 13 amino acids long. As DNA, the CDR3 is TGCAGTGCTTGGGACAGCCACACAGATACGCAGCATTTT. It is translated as CSAWDSHTDTQHF.

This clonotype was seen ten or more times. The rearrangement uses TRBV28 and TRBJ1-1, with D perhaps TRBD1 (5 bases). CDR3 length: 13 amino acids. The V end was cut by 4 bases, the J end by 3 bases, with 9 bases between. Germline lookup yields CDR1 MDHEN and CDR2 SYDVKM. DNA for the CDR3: TGTGCCAGCAGTTACTTGGGGGACACTGAAGCTTTCTTT. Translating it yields CASSYLGDTEAFF. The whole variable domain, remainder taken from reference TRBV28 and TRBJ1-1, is DVKVTQSSRYLVKRTGEKVFLECVQDMDHENMFWYRQDPGLGLRLIYFSYDVKMKEKGDIPEGYSVSREKKERFSLILESASTNQTSMYLCASSYLGDTEAFFGQGTRLTVV.

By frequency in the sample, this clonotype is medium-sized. The CDR3: CASSYGQPQFF. As DNA, the CDR3 is TGTGCCAGCAGTTACGGGCAGCCGCAGTTCTTC. The genes are TRBV6-5 and TRBJ2-1; D is unclear. Trimming pared 2 bases from V and 12 bases from J, leaving 8 bases between. Germline lookup yields CDR1 MNHEY and CDR2 SVGAGI. CDR3 length equals 11 residues.

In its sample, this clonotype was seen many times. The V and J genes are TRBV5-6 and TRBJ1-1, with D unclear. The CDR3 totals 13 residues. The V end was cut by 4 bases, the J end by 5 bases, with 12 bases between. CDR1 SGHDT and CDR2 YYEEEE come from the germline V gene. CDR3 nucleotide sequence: TGTGCCAGCAGCCGATTTCTGGGGACTGAAGCTTTCTTT. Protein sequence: CASSRFLGTEAFF.

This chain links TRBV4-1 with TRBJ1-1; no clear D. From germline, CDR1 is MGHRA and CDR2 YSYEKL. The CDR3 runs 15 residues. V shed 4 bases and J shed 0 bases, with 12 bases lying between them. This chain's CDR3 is CASSPPERLNTEAFF. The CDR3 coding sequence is TGCGCCAGCAGCCCTCCGGAGCGCCTGAACACTGAAGCTTTCTTT.

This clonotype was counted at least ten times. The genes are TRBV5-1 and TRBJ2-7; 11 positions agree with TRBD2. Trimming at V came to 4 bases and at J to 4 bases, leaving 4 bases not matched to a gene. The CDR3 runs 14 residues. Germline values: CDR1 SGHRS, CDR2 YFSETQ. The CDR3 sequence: CASSPGLADYEQYF. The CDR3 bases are TGCGCCAGCAGCCCGGGACTAGCGGATTACGAGCAGTACTTC.

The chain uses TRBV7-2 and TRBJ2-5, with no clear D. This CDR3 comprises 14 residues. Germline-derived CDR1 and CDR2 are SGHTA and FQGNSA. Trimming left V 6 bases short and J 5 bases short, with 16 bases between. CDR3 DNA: TGTGCCAGCAGGATTGGACCACTCCGGGAGACCCAGTACTTC. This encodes CASRIGPLRETQYF. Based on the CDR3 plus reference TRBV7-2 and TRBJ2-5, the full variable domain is GAGVSQSPSNKVTEKGKDVELRCDPISGHTALYWYRQSLGQGLEFLIYFQGNSAPDKSGLPSDRFSAERTGGSVSTLTIQRTQQEDSAVYLCASRIGPLRETQYFGPGTRLLVL.

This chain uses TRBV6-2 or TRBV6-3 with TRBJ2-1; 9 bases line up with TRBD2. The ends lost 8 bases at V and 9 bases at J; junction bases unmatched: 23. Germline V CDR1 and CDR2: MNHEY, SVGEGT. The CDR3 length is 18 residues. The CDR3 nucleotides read TGTGCCAGCTTCCCCGGGACCTTAGCGGGAGACCCAAACCCTGAGCAGTTCTTC. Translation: CASFPGTLAGDPNPEQFF.

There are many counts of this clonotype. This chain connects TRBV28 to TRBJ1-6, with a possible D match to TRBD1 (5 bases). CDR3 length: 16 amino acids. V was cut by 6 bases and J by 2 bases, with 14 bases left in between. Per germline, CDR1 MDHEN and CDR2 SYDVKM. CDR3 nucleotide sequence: TGTGCCAGCAGGCCCCAGGGCAGAGCCTATAATTCACCCCTCCACTTT. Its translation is CASRPQGRAYNSPLHF.

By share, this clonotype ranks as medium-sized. The CDR3: CASSFARDSAGQPQHF. The CDR3 DNA reads as TGTGCCAGCAGTTTTGCCCGGGACAGCGCGGGTCAGCCCCAGCATTTT. The chain links TRBV28 to TRBJ1-5; 7 bases line up with TRBD1. J was trimmed by 6 bases and V by 3 bases; bases with no gene match: 11. CDR3 length: 16 residues. Germline assignment: CDR1 MDHEN and CDR2 SYDVKM.

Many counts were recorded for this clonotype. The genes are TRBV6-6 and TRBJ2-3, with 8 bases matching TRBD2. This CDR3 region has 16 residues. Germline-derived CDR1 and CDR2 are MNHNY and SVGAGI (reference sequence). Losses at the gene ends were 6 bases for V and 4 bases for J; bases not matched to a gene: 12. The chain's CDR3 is CASSRGGRGDADTQYF. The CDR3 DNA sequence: TGTGCCAGCAGCCGGGGTGGGCGGGGGGATGCAGATACGCAGTATTTT.

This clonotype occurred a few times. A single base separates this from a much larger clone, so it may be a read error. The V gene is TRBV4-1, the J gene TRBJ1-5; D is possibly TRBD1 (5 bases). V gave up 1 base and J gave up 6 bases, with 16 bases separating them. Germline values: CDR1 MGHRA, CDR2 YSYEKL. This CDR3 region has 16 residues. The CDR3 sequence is CASSQGTSRVGQPQHF. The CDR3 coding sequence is TGCGCCAGCAGCCAAGGAACGAGCAGGGTAGGTCAGCCCCAGCATTTT.

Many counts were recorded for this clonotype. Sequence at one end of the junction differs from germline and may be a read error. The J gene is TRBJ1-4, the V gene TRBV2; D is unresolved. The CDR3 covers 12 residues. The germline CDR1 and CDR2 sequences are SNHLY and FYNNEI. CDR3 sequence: CATREGTEKRFF. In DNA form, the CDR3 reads TGTGCCACCCGGGAGGGAACTGAAAAACGGTTTTTT.

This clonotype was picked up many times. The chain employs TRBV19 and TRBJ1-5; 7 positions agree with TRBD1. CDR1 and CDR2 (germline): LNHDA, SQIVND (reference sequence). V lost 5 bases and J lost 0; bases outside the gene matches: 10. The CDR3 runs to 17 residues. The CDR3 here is CASSPKGALYSNQPQHF. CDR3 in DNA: TGTGCCAGTAGTCCCAAGGGGGCTCTATATAGCAATCAGCCCCAGCATTTT.

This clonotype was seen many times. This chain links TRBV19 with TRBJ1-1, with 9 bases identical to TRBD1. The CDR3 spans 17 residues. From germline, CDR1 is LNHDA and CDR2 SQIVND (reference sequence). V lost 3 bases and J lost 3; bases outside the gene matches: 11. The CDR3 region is CASSIGDRAYPYTEAFF. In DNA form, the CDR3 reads TGTGCCAGTAGTATTGGGGACAGGGCATACCCATACACTGAAGCTTTCTTT.

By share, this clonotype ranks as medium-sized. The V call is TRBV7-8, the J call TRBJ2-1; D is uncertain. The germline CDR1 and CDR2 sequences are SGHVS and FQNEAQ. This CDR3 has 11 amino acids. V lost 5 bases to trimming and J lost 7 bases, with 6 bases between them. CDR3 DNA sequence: TGTGCCAGCAGCCGTAAAAATGAGCAGTTCTTC. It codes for CASSRKNEQFF. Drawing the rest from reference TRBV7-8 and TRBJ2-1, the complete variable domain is GAGVSQSPRYKVAKRGQDVALRCDPISGHVSLFWYQQALGQGPEFLTYFQNEAQLDKSGLPSDRFFAERPEGSVSTLKIQRTQQEDSAVYLCASSRKNEQFFGPGTRLTVL.

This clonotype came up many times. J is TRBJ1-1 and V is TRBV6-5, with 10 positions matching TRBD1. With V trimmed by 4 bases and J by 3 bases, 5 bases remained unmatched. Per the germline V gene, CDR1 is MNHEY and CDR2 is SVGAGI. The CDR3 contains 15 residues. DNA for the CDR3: TGTGCCAGCAGTTTCCGGGACAGGGGTGACACTGAAGCTTTCTTT. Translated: CASSFRDRGDTEAFF.

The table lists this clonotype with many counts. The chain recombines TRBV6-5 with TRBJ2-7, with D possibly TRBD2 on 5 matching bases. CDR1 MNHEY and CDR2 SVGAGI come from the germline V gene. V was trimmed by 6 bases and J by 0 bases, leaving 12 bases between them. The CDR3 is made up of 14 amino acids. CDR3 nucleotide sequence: TGTGCCAGCAGGTATACCGGGATCTCCTACGAGCAGTACTTC. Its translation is CASRYTGISYEQYF.

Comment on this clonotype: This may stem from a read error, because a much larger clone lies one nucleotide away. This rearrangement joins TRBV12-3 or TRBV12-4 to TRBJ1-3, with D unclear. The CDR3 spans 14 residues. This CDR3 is CVSSRRTSGNTIYF. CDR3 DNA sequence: TGTGTCAGCAGCCGGCGGACCTCTGGAAACACCATATATTTT.

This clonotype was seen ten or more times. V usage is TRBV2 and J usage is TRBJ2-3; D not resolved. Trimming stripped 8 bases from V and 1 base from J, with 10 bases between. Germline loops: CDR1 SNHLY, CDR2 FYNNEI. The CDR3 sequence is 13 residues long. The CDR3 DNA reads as TGTGCCAGCTCTGACACCCGCACAGATACGCAGTATTTT. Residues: CASSDTRTDTQYF. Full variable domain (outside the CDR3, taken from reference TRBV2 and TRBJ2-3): EPEVTQTPSHQVTQMGQEVILRCVPISNHLYFYWYRQILGQKVEFLVSFYNNEISEKSEIFDDQFSVERPDGSNFTLKIRSTKLEDSAMYFCASSDTRTDTQYFGPGTRLTVL.

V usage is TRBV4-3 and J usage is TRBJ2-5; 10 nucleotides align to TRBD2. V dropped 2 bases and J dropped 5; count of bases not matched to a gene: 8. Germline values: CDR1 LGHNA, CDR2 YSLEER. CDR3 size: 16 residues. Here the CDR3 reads CASSQSQAGGPETQYF. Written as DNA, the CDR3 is TGCGCCAGCAGCCAATCGCAAGCGGGGGGGCCGGAGACCCAGTACTTC.

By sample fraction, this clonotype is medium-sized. CDR3: CASSPTGGQGNNEQFF. DNA for the CDR3: TGTGCCAGCAGCCCTACCGGGGGGCAGGGTAACAATGAGCAGTTCTTC. The chain uses TRBV7-2 and TRBJ2-1; D is possibly TRBD2 (7 bases). V was pared by 5 bases and J by 5 bases, with 19 bases between. Per germline, CDR1 SGHTA and CDR2 FQGNSA. The CDR3 is 16 amino acids.

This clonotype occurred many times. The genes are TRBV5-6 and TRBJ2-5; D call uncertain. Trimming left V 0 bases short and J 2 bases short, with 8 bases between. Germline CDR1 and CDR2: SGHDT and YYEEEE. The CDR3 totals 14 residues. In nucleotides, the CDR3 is TGTGCCAGCAGCTTGGCGGCAGGACAAGAGACCCAGTACTTC. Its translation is CASSLAAGQETQYF.

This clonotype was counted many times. CDR3 sequence reads: CASSLSQGRLNEKLFF. The CDR3 DNA follows: TGTGCCAGCAGCCTCTCTCAGGGACGACTTAATGAAAAACTGTTTTTT. The chain uses TRBV11-2 and TRBJ1-4, with D possibly being TRBD1 (5 bases). This CDR3 comprises 16 residues. Germline assignment: CDR1 SGHAT and CDR2 FQNNGV. V gave up 5 bases and J gave up 4 bases, with 17 bases separating them.